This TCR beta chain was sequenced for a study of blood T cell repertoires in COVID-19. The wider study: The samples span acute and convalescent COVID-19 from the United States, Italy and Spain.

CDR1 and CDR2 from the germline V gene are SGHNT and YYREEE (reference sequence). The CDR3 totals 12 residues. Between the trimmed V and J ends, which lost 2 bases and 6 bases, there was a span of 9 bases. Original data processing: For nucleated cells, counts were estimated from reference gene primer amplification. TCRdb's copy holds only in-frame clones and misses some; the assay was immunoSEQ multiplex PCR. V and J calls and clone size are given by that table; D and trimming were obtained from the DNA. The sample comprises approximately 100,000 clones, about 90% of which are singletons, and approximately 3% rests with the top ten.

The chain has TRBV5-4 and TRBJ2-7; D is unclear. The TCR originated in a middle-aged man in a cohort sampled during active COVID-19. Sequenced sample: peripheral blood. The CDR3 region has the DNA TGTGCCAGCAGCTTCTCCACGGGCGAGCAGTACTTC. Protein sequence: CASSFSTGEQYF.